This TCR beta chain was found in a study of cytomegalovirus exposure and HLA in healthy donors. Study results and caveats: Listed as cytomegalovirus-associated were 170 or so TCR beta chains. Reportedly, a later analysis found an Asian-associated ancestry cluster had fewer N-insertions than the approximately 640-donor mean.

This clone was seen once. Its target is unknown. J lost 5 bases, V lost 4 bases, and 13 bases had no gene match. Germline CDR1 and CDR2: SGHAT and FQNNGV. CDR3 length: 17 residues. The PCR employed 60 Vbeta primers together with 13 Jbeta primers. TCRdb keeps only in-frame clones here, not all; method: immunoSEQ multiplex PCR. Among 150,000 to 200,000 clones, less than 80% were seen once, and the ten largest hold nearly 4.5%. The V gene is TRBV11-2, the J gene TRBJ1-1; 10 positions match TRBD1. Sequenced sample: PBMCs. The TCR comes from a young woman in good health and CMV-seropositive. CDR3 coding DNA: TGTGCCAGCAGCTCATTCGACAGGGGGCCAAGGTATACTGAAGCTTTCTTT. This sequence encodes CASSSFDRGPRYTEAFF.